This T cell receptor beta chain was sequenced for a study of response to subunit inactivated influenza vaccine. The study, taken as a whole, reports: Authors suggested each seasonal flu vaccination may recruit only limited numbers of new T cells.

Germline assignment: CDR1 SGHTA and CDR2 FQGNSA. This CDR3 is 15 amino acids long. Germline trimming cut 6 bases from V and 3 bases from J; bases unmatched to any gene: 7. TCRdb re-analysed the RT-PCR reads in MiXCR, keeping a single row per CDR3 protein. This table holds more than 200,000 distinct CDR3 sequences, more than 9% found once. About this clonotype itself: Its specificity is not known.

The starting material was non-naive T cells sorted from PBMCs, obtained 14 to 15 days before vaccination. The rearrangement uses TRBV7-2 and TRBJ2-7; 11 bases agree with TRBD2. This receptor was identified in a man in his fifties who received an inactivated influenza vaccine. CDR3: CASRERLAGRYEQYF. The CDR3 DNA reads as TGTGCCAGCAGGGAGAGACTAGCGGGACGCTACGAGCAGTACTTC.